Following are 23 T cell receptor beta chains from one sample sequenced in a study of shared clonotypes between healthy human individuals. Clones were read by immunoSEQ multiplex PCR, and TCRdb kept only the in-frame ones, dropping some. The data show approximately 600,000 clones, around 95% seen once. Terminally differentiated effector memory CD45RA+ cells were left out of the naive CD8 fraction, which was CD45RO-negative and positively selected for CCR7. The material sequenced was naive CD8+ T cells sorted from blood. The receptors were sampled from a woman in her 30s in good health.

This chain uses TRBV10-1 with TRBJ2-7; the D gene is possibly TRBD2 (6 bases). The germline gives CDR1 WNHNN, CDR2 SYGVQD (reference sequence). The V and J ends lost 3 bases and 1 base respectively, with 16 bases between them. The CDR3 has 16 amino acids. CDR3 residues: CASSERRGPPSYEQYF. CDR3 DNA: TGCGCCAGCAGTGAAAGGAGGGGACCGCCATCCTACGAGCAGTACTTC.

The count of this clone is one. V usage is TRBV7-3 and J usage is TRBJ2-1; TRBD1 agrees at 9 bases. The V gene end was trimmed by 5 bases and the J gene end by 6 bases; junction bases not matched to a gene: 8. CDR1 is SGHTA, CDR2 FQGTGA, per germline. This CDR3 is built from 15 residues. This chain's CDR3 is CASSQYGTGFNEQFF. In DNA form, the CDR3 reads TGTGCCAGCAGCCAATATGGGACAGGGTTCAATGAGCAGTTCTTC.

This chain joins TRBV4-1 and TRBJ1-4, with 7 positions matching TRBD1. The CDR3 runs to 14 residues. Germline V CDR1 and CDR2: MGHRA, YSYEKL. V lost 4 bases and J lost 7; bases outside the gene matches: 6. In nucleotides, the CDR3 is TGCGCCAGCAGCCTTACGACAGGGTTTGAAAAACTGTTTTTT. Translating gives CASSLTTGFEKLFF.

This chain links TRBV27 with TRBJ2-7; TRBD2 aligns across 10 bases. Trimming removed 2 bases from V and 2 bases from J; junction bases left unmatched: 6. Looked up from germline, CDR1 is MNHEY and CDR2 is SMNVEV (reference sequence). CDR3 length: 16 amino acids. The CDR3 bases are TGTGCCAGCAGTTTAGCCACTAGCGGGATAGCCTACGAGCAGTACTTC. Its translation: CASSLATSGIAYEQYF.

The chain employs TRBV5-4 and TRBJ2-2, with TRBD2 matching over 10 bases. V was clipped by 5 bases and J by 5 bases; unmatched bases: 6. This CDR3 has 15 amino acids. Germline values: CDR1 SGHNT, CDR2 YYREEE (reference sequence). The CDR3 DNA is TGTGCCAGCAGTCAGAGCGGGAGGGGGACCGGGGAGCTGTTTTTT. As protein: CASSQSGRGTGELFF.

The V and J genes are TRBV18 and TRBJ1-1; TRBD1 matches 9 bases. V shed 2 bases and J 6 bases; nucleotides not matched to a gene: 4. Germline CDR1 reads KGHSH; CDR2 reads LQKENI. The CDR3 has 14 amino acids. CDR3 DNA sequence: TGTGCCAGCTCACCAACAGGGGGCCGTTCTGAAGCTTTCTTT. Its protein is CASSPTGGRSEAFF.

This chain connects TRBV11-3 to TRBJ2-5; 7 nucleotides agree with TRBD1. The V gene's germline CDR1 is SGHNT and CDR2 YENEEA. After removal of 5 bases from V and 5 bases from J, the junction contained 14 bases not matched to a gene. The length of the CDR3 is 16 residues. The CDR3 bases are TGTGCCAGCAGCCACACGAAGACAGGGTTTAGGGAGACCCAGTACTTC. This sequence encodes CASSHTKTGFRETQYF.

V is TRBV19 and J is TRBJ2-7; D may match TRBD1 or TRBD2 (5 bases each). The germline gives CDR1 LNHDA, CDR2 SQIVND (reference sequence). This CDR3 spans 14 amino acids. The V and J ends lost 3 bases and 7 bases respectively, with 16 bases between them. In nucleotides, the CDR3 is TGTGCCAGTAGTATCGTAACGTCCTGGGGGGAGCAGTACTTC. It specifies CASSIVTSWGEQYF.

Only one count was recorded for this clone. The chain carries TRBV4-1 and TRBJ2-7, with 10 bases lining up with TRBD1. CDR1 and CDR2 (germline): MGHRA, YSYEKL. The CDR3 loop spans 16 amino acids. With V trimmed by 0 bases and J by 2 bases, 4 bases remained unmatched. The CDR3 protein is CASSQDLGQGAYEQYF. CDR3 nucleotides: TGCGCCAGCAGCCAAGATCTAGGACAGGGGGCCTACGAGCAGTACTTC.

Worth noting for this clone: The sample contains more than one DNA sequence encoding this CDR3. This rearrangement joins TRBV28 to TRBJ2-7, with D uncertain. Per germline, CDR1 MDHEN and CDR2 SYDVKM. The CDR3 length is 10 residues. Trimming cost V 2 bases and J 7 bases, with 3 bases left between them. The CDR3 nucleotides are TGTGCCAGCAGTTTAAATGAGCAGTACTTC. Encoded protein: CASSLNEQYF. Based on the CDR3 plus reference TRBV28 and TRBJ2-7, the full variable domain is DVKVTQSSRYLVKRTGEKVFLECVQDMDHENMFWYRQDPGLGLRLIYFSYDVKMKEKGDIPEGYSVSREKKERFSLILESASTNQTSMYLCASSLNEQYFGPGTRLTVT.

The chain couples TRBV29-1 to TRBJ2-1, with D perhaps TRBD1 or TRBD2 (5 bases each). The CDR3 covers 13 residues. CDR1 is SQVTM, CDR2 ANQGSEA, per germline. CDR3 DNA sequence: TGCGGAATAACAGGAGGCTCCTACAATGAGCAGTTCTTC. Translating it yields CGITGGSYNEQFF.

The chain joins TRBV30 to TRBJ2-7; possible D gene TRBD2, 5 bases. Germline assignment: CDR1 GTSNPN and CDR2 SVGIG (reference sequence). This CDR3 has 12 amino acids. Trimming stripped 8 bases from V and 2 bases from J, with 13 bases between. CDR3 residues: CAGIGETYEQYF. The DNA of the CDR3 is TGTGCCGGGATCGGGGAGACCTACGAGCAGTACTTC.

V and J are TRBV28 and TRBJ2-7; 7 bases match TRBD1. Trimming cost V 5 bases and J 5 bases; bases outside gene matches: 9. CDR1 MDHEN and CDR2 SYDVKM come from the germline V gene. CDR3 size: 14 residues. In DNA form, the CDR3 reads TGTGCCAGCAGTGACTTAGGGGGCCGGGACGAGCAGTACTTC. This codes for CASSDLGGRDEQYF.

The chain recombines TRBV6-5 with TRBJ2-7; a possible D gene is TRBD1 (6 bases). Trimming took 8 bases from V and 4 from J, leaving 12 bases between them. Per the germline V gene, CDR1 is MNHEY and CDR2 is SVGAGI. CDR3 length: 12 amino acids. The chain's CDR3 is CASWDTLYEQYF. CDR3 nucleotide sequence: TGTGCCAGCTGGGACACCCTTTACGAGCAGTACTTC.

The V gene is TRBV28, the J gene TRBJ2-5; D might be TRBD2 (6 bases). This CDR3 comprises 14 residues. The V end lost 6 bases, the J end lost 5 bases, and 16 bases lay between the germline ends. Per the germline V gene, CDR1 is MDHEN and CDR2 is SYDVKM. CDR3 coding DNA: TGTGCCAGCAGGCGGGGAGTGGGAGGCGAGACCCAGTACTTC. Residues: CASRRGVGGETQYF.

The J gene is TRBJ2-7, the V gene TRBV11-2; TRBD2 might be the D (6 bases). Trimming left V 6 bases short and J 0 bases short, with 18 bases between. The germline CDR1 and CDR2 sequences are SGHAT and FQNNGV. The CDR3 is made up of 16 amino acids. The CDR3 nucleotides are TGTGCCAGCAGTTCTTGGGGGGACCGAAGCTCCTACGAGCAGTACTTC. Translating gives CASSSWGDRSSYEQYF.

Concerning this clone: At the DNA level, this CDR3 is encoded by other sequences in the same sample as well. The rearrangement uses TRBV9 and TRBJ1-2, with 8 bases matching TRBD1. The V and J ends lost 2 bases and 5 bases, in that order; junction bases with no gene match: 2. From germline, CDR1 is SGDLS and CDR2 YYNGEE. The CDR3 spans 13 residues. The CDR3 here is CASSVGQGYGYTF. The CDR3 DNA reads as TGTGCCAGCAGCGTTGGACAGGGTTATGGCTACACCTTC.

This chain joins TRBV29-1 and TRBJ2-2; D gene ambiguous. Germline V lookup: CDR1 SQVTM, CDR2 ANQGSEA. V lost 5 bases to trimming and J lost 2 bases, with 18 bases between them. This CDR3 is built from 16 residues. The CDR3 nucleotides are TGCAGCGTTATGGGAATCTACCAATCTAACACCGGGGAGCTGTTTTTT. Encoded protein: CSVMGIYQSNTGELFF.

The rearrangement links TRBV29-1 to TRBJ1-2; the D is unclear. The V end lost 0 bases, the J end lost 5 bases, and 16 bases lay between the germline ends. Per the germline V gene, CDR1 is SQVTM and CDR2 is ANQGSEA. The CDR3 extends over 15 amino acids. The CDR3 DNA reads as TGCAGCGTTGAAGAGAGGGCAGGAGGAAGGTATGGCTACACCTTC. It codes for CSVEERAGGRYGYTF.

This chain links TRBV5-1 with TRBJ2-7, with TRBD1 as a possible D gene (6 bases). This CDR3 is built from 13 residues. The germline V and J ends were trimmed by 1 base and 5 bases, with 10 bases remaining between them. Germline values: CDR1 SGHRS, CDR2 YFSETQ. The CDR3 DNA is TGCGCCAGCAGCTTGACAGGGATAAACGAGCAGTACTTC. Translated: CASSLTGINEQYF.

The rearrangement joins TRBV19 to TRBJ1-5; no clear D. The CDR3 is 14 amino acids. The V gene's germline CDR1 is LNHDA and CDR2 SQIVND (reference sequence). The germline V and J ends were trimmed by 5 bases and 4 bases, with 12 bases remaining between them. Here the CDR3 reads CASSVGQWNQPQHF. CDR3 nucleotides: TGTGCCAGTAGTGTGGGCCAGTGGAATCAGCCCCAGCATTTT.

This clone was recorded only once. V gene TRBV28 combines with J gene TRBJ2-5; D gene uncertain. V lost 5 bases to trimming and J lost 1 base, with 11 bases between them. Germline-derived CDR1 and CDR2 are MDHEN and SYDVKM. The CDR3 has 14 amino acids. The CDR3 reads CASSTLQAQETQYF. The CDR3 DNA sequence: TGTGCCAGCAGTACACTTCAGGCCCAAGAGACCCAGTACTTC.

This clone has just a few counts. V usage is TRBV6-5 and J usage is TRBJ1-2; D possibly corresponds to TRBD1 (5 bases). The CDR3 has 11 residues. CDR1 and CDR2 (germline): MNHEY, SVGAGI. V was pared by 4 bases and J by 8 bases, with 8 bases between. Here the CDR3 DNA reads TGTGCCAGCAGTTGGGGCAGCGGCTACACCTTC. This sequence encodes CASSWGSGYTF.